This section outlines one TCR beta chain sequence together with its context. Its matching antigen is unknown. The germline gives CDR1 DFQATT, CDR2 SNEGSKA (reference sequence). The CDR3 covers 15 residues. Trimming left V 3 bases short and J 8 bases short, with 20 bases between. Pooling was applied to second doses at about 4 or about 12 weeks. The data originate from a study of T cell responses to AZD1222 COVID-19 vaccine. Study-wide results and limits: Close to half of all spike-specific TCRs reportedly target regions of the variants that are unmutated. At baseline, just 6 or 7 AZD1222 recipients tested seropositive. Mostly white British, mostly female donors; authors suggested clonal diversity may be underestimated.

TCRdb keeps only in-frame clones here, not all; method: immunoSEQ multiplex PCR. In the table there are 45,000 to 65,000 clones, roughly 80% of which are singletons. This sequence was found in an adult who received the AZD1222 COVID-19 vaccine. The material was peripheral blood, obtained 28 days after the second AZD1222 dose. The chain carries TRBV20-1 and TRBJ2-1; perhaps TRBD1 as D (7 bases). CDR3 sequence: CSASLRPGGFDEQFF. The DNA for the CDR3 is TGCAGTGCTAGTCTAAGGCCAGGGGGGTTCGATGAGCAGTTCTTC.